A single sample gave rise to the 21 T cell receptor beta chains below, sequenced in a study of regulatory T cells in long-lasting Graves disease. TCR beta libraries were built with iRepertoire HTBI primers and Arm-PCR of CDR3 regions. TCRdb redid the calling of the multiplex PCR reads with MiXCR, one entry per CDR3 protein. The sample shows roughly 450,000 distinct CDR3 sequences, around 20% of them seen only once. The time point here: persistent/refractory GD, antithyroid drugs over 5 years with positive TRAb. The TCR library was made from RNA that had been extracted from PBMCs in TRIzol. The input for sequencing was peripheral blood mononuclear cells (PBMCs), taken when the disease was refractory, from a patient treated with antithyroid drugs. The receptors stem from a female donor with Graves disease.

This clonotype was detected only once. As the CDR3 is not closed by the conserved phenylalanine or tryptophan, this likely results from a read error. The chain joins TRBV6-5 to TRBJ2-7; possible D gene TRBD2, 5 bases. The ends were cut back, 2 bases at V and 3 bases at J, with 14 bases in the middle. There are 15 residues in the CDR3. CDR1 and CDR2 (germline): MNHEY, SVGAGI. CDR3 coding DNA: TGTGCCAGCAGTTACGCGGCCCTAGCCGGCTACGAGCAGTACTTG. It encodes CASSYAALAGYEQYL.

About this clonotype itself: A much larger clone differs by one base, so this may be a read error. The rearrangement uses TRBV27 and TRBJ1-1; 7 bases are a match to TRBD1. This CDR3 is built from 16 residues. Germline assignment: CDR1 MNHEY and CDR2 SMNVEV (reference sequence). Here the CDR3 reads CASSKTPGQRNTEASF. The CDR3 nucleotides read TGTGCCAGCAGTAAAACCCCGGGACAGAGGAACACTGAAGCTTCCTTT.

In its sample, this clonotype was seen a few times. V is TRBV6-2 or TRBV6-3 and J is TRBJ2-2; 7 bases are shared with TRBD2. Looked up from germline, CDR1 is MNHEY and CDR2 is SVGEGT. The CDR3 loop spans 14 amino acids. V trimming: 10 bases; J trimming: 5 bases; junction bases outside the gene matches: 10. Here the CDR3 reads CAIREERETGELFF. The CDR3 DNA reads as TGTGCCATTAGGGAGGAGCGGGAAACCGGGGAGCTGTTTTTT.

The V call is TRBV6-5, the J call TRBJ1-6, with a weak D call TRBD1 (6 bases). The germline V and J ends were trimmed by 2 bases and 10 bases, with 15 bases remaining between them. Germline-derived CDR1 and CDR2 are MNHEY and SVGAGI. The CDR3 has 15 residues. CDR3 region: CASSYADGGGSPLHF. In DNA, the CDR3 is TGTGCCAGCAGTTACGCTGACGGGGGCGGCTCACCCCTCCACTTT.

This clonotype came up once. The gene calls are TRBV20-1 and TRBJ2-4, with a tentative D call TRBD2 (7 bases). The germline V gene encodes CDR1 DFQATT and CDR2 SNEGSKA (reference sequence). This CDR3 is built from 14 residues. Trimming shortened V by 0 bases and J by 9 bases, and 15 bases separated the two germline ends. The CDR3 coding sequence is TGCAGTGCTAGAGACGGGGGAGGGGGAGGCATTCAGTACTTC. Protein product: CSARDGGGGGIQYF.

This clonotype was detected many times. The genes are TRBV28 and TRBJ1-5, with a tentative D call TRBD1 (5 bases). Germline V gives CDR1 MDHEN, CDR2 SYDVKM. This CDR3 has 16 residues. The V gene lost 6 bases and the J gene lost 7 bases, with 22 bases spanning the gap. The chain's CDR3 is CASSSPGPRPGQPQHF. DNA of the CDR3: TGTGCCAGCAGCTCACCGGGACCAAGACCTGGGCAGCCCCAGCATTTT.

V is TRBV6-1 and J is TRBJ1-4; the match to TRBD1 covers 10 bases. Germline-derived CDR1 and CDR2 are MNHNS and SASEGT. V shed 5 bases, J shed 7 bases, and the junction held 4 bases outside the gene matches. The CDR3 has 14 residues. The CDR3 loop reads CASSLRDRGEKLFF. The CDR3, as DNA: TGTGCCAGCAGTCTCAGGGACAGGGGTGAAAAACTGTTTTTT.

This clonotype has at least ten counts. The chain employs TRBV28 and TRBJ2-7, with TRBD1 matching 10 bases. Trimming cost V 5 bases and J 8 bases; bases outside gene matches: 12. The CDR3 has 15 amino acids. Germline V CDR1 and CDR2: MDHEN, SYDVKM. The CDR3 is CASSVPGTGVRQQYF. CDR3 in DNA: TGTGCCAGCAGTGTCCCCGGGACAGGGGTCCGCCAGCAGTACTTC.

This clonotype has at least ten counts. This chain connects TRBV20-1 to TRBJ2-7; 10 bases are shared with TRBD2. CDR1 is DFQATT, CDR2 SNEGSKA, per germline (reference sequence). V dropped 6 bases and J dropped 4; count of bases not matched to a gene: 6. The CDR3 spans 13 residues. DNA of the CDR3: TGCAGTGCGAGAAGGACTAGCGGTTACGAGCAGTACTTC. This sequence encodes CSARRTSGYEQYF.

The chain recombines TRBV5-4 with TRBJ2-5; D unresolved. V was trimmed by 0 bases and J by 5 bases, leaving 11 bases between them. Germline CDR1 is SGHNT and CDR2 is YYREEE (reference sequence). This CDR3 region has 14 residues. The CDR3 DNA is TGTGCCAGCAGCTTGGCCTGGGCAGCGGAGACCCAGTACTTC. Protein: CASSLAWAAETQYF.

The sample holds a few counts of this clonotype. The V and J genes are TRBV10-2 and TRBJ1-6; D is uncertain. CDR1 WSHSY and CDR2 SAAADI come from the germline V gene. The germline V and J ends were trimmed by 8 bases and 5 bases, with 13 bases remaining between them. CDR3 length equals 14 residues. CDR3 loop: CASRQWSDNSPLHF. The CDR3 DNA reads TGCGCCAGCCGGCAGTGGTCCGATAATTCACCCCTCCACTTT.

This clonotype was picked up many times. This chain joins TRBV6-2 or TRBV6-3 and TRBJ2-5; 10 positions agree with TRBD2. The V segment lost 8 bases and the J segment 5 bases; nucleotides outside the gene matches: 8. The CDR3 length is 14 residues. Germline V gene lookup returns CDR1 MNHEY and CDR2 SVGEGT. In DNA form, the CDR3 reads TGTGCCAGCGGCCAGGGACTAGCGATGGAGACCCAGTACTTC. This codes for CASGQGLAMETQYF.

This clonotype has ten or more counts. V and J are TRBV28 and TRBJ1-5; D call uncertain. The CDR3 runs 19 residues. The V gene lost 3 bases and the J gene lost 5 bases, with 26 bases spanning the gap. The germline gives CDR1 MDHEN, CDR2 SYDVKM. The chain's CDR3 is CASSFWGGRTLTRDQPQHF. The CDR3 nucleotides read TGTGCCAGCAGTTTTTGGGGTGGCAGGACCCTAACTAGGGATCAGCCCCAGCATTTT. Variable domain in full (rest from reference TRBV28 and TRBJ1-5): DVKVTQSSRYLVKRTGEKVFLECVQDMDHENMFWYRQDPGLGLRLIYFSYDVKMKEKGDIPEGYSVSREKKERFSLILESASTNQTSMYLCASSFWGGRTLTRDQPQHFGDGTRLSIL.

This clonotype has ten or more counts. V is TRBV12-3 or TRBV12-4 and J is TRBJ1-4; TRBD1 agrees at 9 bases. This CDR3 is built from 16 residues. V was clipped by 3 bases and J by 2 bases; unmatched bases: 4. The CDR3, as DNA: TGTGCCAGCAGTTTGGGACAGGGACTGACTAATGAAAAACTGTTTTTT. Its translation: CASSLGQGLTNEKLFF.

With respect to this clonotype: This may arise from a read error, as a much more abundant clone is one base away. J is TRBJ1-5 and V is TRBV28; D is perhaps TRBD1 (5 bases). This CDR3 is 14 amino acids long. Germline V CDR1 and CDR2: MDHEN, SYDVKM. This chain's CDR3 is CVSSWDGGNQPQHF. CDR3 coding DNA: TGTGTCAGCAGTTGGGACGGAGGCAATCAGCCCCAGCATTTT.

V usage is TRBV20-1 and J usage is TRBJ2-1, with 7 bases that match TRBD2. The V and J ends lost 3 bases and 6 bases, in that order; junction bases with no gene match: 2. There are 12 residues in the CDR3. Per germline, CDR1 DFQATT and CDR2 SNEGSKA (reference sequence). DNA of the CDR3: TGCAGTGCTAGTGGGACTACCAATGAGCAGTTCTTC. Translating gives CSASGTTNEQFF.

Ten or more counts support this clonotype. This chain connects TRBV18 to TRBJ2-5; 10 nucleotides match TRBD2. The CDR3 consists of 14 residues. After removal of 5 bases from V and 5 bases from J, the junction contained 5 bases not matched to a gene. Per germline, CDR1 KGHSH and CDR2 LQKENI. CDR3 in amino acids: CASSGLAGDETQYF. CDR3 sequence (DNA): TGTGCCAGCTCAGGGCTAGCGGGAGACGAGACCCAGTACTTC.

This clonotype occurred many times. V usage is TRBV20-1 and J usage is TRBJ2-5; D ambiguous. Trimming cost V 6 bases and J 5 bases, with 7 bases left between them. The CDR3 covers 10 residues. The germline gives CDR1 DFQATT, CDR2 SNEGSKA (reference sequence). The CDR3 sequence: CSAAIETQYF. CDR3 DNA sequence: TGCAGTGCCGCCATCGAGACCCAGTACTTC.

This clonotype appeared many times. The genes are TRBV29-1 and TRBJ1-2; TRBD1 matches 7 bases. The V gene's germline CDR1 is SQVTM and CDR2 ANQGSEA. The junction had 7 bases not matched to a gene; V was cut back by 4 bases and J by 8 bases. CDR3 length: 12 amino acids. CDR3 sequence: CSVADRVEGYTF. Here the CDR3 DNA reads TGCAGCGTTGCCGACAGGGTGGAAGGCTACACCTTC.

This clonotype was detected many times. The V and J genes are TRBV12-3 or TRBV12-4 and TRBJ1-2; 7 bases map to TRBD1. J gave up 0 bases and V 3 bases, and 1 base lay outside the gene matches. The CDR3 is 14 residues long. The CDR3 DNA follows: TGTGCCAGCAGTTTCAGGGGGACTAACTATGGCTACACCTTC. This codes for CASSFRGTNYGYTF.

This clonotype appeared many times. The chain couples TRBV12-3 or TRBV12-4 to TRBJ1-1, with D perhaps matching TRBD1 (5 bases). CDR3 length: 13 residues. Trimming removed 9 bases at V and 4 bases at J, with 15 bases between. CDR3: CASWNRGGTEAFF. The CDR3 bases are TGTGCCAGTTGGAATAGGGGCGGCACTGAAGCTTTCTTT.